This TCR beta chain was recorded in a study of blood T cell repertoires in COVID-19. Across the whole study: COVID-19 samples, acute and convalescent, were from the United States, Italy and Spain. The analysed material was cDNA or gDNA that came from T cells, B-cell-depleted T cells, or PBMCs.

CDR1 is GTSNPN and CDR2 is SVGIG in the germline V gene (reference sequence). The V segment lost 8 bases and the J segment 2 bases; nucleotides outside the gene matches: 8. The CDR3 spans 14 residues. Authors' data handling: For nucleated cells, counts were estimated from reference gene primer amplification. TCRdb's copy holds only in-frame clones and misses some; the assay was immunoSEQ multiplex PCR. Clonal size and the V and J genes are those of that table, whereas D and trimming came from the DNA. This table holds some 120,000 clones, 90% found once. Patients from Seattle were sampled longitudinally, starting during active infection.

Sequencing input: peripheral blood. This TCR derives from a man in his 60s with COVID-19, enrolled during active disease. The rearrangement uses TRBV30 and TRBJ1-2; 10 bases are a match to TRBD1. CDR3 amino acids: CAVPTGGENYGYTF. Here the CDR3 DNA reads TGTGCCGTACCGACAGGGGGCGAGAACTATGGCTACACCTTC.